Listed below are T cell receptor beta chains from one sample, sequenced in a study of human T cells and chemical hapten exposure. Each CDR3 protein is one row after TCRdb ran MiXCR on the RACE reads. The data contain 70,000 or so distinct CDR3 sequences, around 10% of them seen just once; the ten biggest clones take up roughly 1.4%. This specimen was whole blood, taken in connection with sensitization to the hapten diphenylcyclopropenone (DPC). The receptor set was obtained from a woman aged 45-60 years with alopecia areata. Some clones in this sample may be carry-over from other donors' samples. Both conserved end residues are part of each CDR3. A D gene is named only where the DNA matches it firmly. Clone size appears in some rows only: once, few, many, or a class for an expanded clone.

- | TRBJ2-4 | TRBV5-1 | - | CASRGEAKNIQYF | TGCGCCAGCAGAGGTGAAGCCAAAAACATTCAGTACTTC
- | TRBJ2-2 | TRBV3-1 | many | CASSQGSAVNTGELFF | TGTGCCAGCAGCCAAGGCTCAGCGGTGAACACCGGGGAGCTGTTTTTT
- | TRBJ1-2 | TRBV11-2 | many | CASRTPGGNYGYTF | TGTGCCAGCAGAACCCCGGGAGGTAACTATGGCTACACCTTC
TRBD2 | TRBJ2-7 | TRBV4-1 | - | CASSQAAGDDEQYF | TGCGCCAGCAGCCAAGCCGCGGGAGATGACGAGCAGTACTTC
- | TRBJ2-1 | TRBV2 | - | CASSGLGAGRINNEQFF | TGTGCCAGCAGTGGGCTTGGGGCAGGTCGAATAAACAATGAGCAGTTCTTC
TRBD1 | TRBJ2-3 | TRBV7-6 | many | CASSPGTGTDTQYF | TGTGCCAGCAGCCCCGGGACAGGTACAGATACGCAGTATTTT
TRBD2 | TRBJ2-3 | TRBV5-4 | many | CASSNPLAGGNTDTQYF | TGTGCCAGCAGCAACCCACTAGCGGGAGGTAACACAGATACGCAGTATTTT
TRBD1 | TRBJ1-2 | TRBV20-1 | few | CSALGQGGEANYGYTF | TGCAGTGCCCTAGGACAGGGCGGGGAGGCTAACTATGGCTACACCTTC
- | TRBJ2-7 | TRBV3-1 | - | CASSPYTSLASQYF | TGTGCCAGCAGCCCCTACACATCCCTAGCGTCGCAGTACTTC
TRBD1 | TRBJ2-4 | TRBV3-1 | - | CASSAEHRGNIQYF | TGTGCCAGCAGCGCCGAACACAGGGGAAACATTCAGTACTTC
TRBD2 | TRBJ2-5 | TRBV5-1 | many | CASSFASGTSLETQYF | TGCGCCAGCAGCTTCGCTTCTGGGACTAGCCTGGAGACCCAGTACTTC
- | TRBJ2-1 | TRBV12-3/TRBV12-4 | many | CASSRQGREDEQFF | TGTGCCAGCAGTAGACAGGGTAGGGAGGATGAGCAGTTCTTC
- | TRBJ1-1 | TRBV7-9 | few | CASSLARSRDPRTEAFF | TGTGCCAGCAGCTTAGCCCGGTCCAGGGACCCAAGGACTGAAGCTTTCTTT